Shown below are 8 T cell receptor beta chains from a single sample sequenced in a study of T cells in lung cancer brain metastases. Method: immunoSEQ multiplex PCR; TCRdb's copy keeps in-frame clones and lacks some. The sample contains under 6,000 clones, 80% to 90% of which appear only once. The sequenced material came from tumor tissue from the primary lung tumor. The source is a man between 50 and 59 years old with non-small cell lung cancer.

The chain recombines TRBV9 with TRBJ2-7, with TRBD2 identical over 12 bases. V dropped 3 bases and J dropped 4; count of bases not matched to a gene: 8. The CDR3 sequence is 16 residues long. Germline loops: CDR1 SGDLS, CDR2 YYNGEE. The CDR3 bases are TGTGCCAGCAGCGGCGTCCCCGGGACTAGCGGGTACGAGCAGTACTTC. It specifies CASSGVPGTSGYEQYF.

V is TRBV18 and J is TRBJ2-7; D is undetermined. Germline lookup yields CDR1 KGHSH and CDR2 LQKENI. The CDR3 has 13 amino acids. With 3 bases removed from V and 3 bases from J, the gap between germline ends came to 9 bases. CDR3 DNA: TGTGCCAGCTCACCGGGCGCAAACTACGAGCAGTACTTC. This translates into CASSPGANYEQYF.

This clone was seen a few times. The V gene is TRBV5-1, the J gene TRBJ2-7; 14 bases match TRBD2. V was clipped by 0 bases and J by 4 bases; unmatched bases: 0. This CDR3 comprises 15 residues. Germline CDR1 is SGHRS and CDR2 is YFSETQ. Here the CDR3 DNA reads TGCGCCAGCAGCTTGGGGACTAGCGGGGGGTACGAGCAGTACTTC. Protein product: CASSLGTSGGYEQYF.

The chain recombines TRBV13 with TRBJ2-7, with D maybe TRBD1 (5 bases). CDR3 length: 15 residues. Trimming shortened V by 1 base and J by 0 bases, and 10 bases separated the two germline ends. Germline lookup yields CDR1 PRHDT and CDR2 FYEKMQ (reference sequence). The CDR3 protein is CASSLVGRASYEQYF. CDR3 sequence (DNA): TGTGCCAGCAGCTTAGTGGGCAGGGCCTCCTACGAGCAGTACTTC.

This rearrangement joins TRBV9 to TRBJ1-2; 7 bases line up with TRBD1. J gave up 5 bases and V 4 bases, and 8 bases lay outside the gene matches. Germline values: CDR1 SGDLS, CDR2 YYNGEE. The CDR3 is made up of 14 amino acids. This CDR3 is CASSRDSATYGYTF. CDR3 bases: TGTGCCAGCAGCCGGGACAGCGCGACTTATGGCTACACCTTC.

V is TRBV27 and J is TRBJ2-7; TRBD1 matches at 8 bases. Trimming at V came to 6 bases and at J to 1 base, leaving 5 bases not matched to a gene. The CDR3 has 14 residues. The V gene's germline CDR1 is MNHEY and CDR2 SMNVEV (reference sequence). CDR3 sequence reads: CASRPRTGSYEQYF. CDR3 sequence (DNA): TGTGCCAGCAGACCCCGGACAGGGTCCTACGAGCAGTACTTC.

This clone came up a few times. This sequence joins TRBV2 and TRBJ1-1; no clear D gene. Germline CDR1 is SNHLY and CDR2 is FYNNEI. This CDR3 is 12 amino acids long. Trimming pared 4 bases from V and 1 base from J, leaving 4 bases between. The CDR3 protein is CASSVGNTEAFF. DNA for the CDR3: TGTGCCAGCAGTGTGGGGAACACTGAAGCTTTCTTT.

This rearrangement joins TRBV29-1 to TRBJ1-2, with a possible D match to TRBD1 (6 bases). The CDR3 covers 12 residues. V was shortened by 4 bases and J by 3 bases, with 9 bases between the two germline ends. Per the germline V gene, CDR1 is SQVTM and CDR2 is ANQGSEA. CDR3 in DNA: TGCAGCGTTGGGGCAGGGGACTATGGCTACACCTTC. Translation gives CSVGAGDYGYTF.